The rows below give T cell receptor beta chains drawn from one sample of a study of T-cell memory formation after mild COVID-19. TCRdb recomputed calls from the 5' RACE reads with MiXCR, one row per CDR3 protein. The data hold approximately 500,000 distinct CDR3 sequences, with 25% observed a single time. The sequenced sample was PBMCs or a T cell subset sorted from them (not recorded which). The receptors were sampled from an adult woman who had mild COVID-19 (a few samples of this study predate the infection). Cell type and time point are not known. Both conserved end residues are part of each CDR3. The D gene is left open where the match is weak. Clone size is shown for a subset of rows, as once, few, many or a class of expanded clone.

V gene,D gene,J gene,clone size,CDR3 protein,CDR3 DNA
TRBV19,TRBD1,TRBJ2-1,-,CASSIKGQGYNEQFF,TGTGCCAGTAGTATCAAGGGACAGGGTTACAATGAGCAGTTCTTC
TRBV5-1,-,TRBJ2-3,few,CASSSPTTDTQYF,TGCGCCAGCAGCTCACCCACCACAGATACGCAGTATTTT
TRBV29-1,-,TRBJ1-1,few,CSVGDYIAFF,TGCAGCGTTGGAGACTATATAGCTTTCTTT
TRBV14,-,TRBJ1-2,-,CASARTRANYGYTF,TGTGCCAGCGCCCGGACACGAGCTAACTATGGCTACACCTTC
TRBV12-3/TRBV12-4,-,TRBJ2-1,-,CASSQGSPRFF,TGTGCCAGCAGTCAGGGTAGCCCCCGGTTCTTC
TRBV14,TRBD2,TRBJ2-1,-,CASSLELGTIYNEQFF,TGTGCCAGCAGCCTTGAGCTAGGGACTATCTACAATGAGCAGTTCTTC
TRBV6-5,-,TRBJ2-5,-,CASSYSLSAGETQYF,TGTGCCAGCAGTTACTCTCTGTCAGCAGGGGAGACCCAGTACTTC
TRBV6-5,TRBD1,TRBJ1-2,-,CASSFQGANYGYTF,TGTGCCAGCTCCTTCCAGGGGGCGAATTATGGCTACACCTTC
TRBV2,-,TRBJ2-2,many,CASSRDPNTGELFF,TGTGCCAGCAGCCGGGACCCGAACACCGGGGAGCTGTTTTTT
TRBV7-2,TRBD2,TRBJ2-7,-,CASSPRAGAPYEQYF,TGTGCCAGCAGCCCCAGGGCGGGAGCACCCTACGAGCAGTACTTC
TRBV7-2,-,TRBJ2-3,many,CASSVRRGGGAADTQYF,TGTGCCAGCAGCGTCCGACGAGGGGGTGGAGCGGCAGATACGCAGTATTTT
TRBV6-5,-,TRBJ1-3,many,CASSPGTGNTIYF,TGTGCCAGCAGTCCGGGAACTGGAAACACCATATATTTT
TRBV5-1,TRBD2,TRBJ2-7,few,CASRLTSGSSYEQYF,TGCGCCAGCAGATTGACTAGCGGGAGCTCCTACGAGCAGTACTTC
TRBV6-6,-,TRBJ1-1,-,CASSVQAVNTEAFF,TGTGCCAGCAGCGTCCAGGCTGTGAACACTGAAGCTTTCTTT
TRBV11-2,TRBD2,TRBJ2-7,few,CASSLRRSGSSYEQYF,TGTGCCAGCAGCTTAAGACGAAGCGGGAGCTCCTACGAGCAGTACTTC
TRBV6-5,TRBD2,TRBJ2-7,-,CASSSGGIDEQYF,TGTGCCAGCAGTTCGGGAGGGATCGACGAGCAGTACTTC
TRBV20-1,TRBD1,TRBJ2-7,few,CSAPWTGGYEQYF,TGCAGTGCCCCTTGGACAGGGGGCTACGAGCAGTACTTC
TRBV24-1,TRBD2,TRBJ2-1,-,CATSDLWAGGAEQFF,TGTGCCACCAGTGATTTGTGGGCCGGGGGGGCTGAGCAGTTCTTC
TRBV12-3/TRBV12-4,-,TRBJ1-2,-,CASSSSRGYGYTF,TGTGCCAGCAGTTCGAGCAGGGGATATGGCTACACCTTC
TRBV20-1,-,TRBJ1-5,-,CSARPFNRSDNQPQHF,TGCAGTGCCCGTCCTTTCAATCGTAGCGACAATCAGCCCCAGCATTTT
TRBV7-3,-,TRBJ1-4,-,CASSLNAGEKLFF,TGTGCCAGCAGCTTAAATGCAGGCGAAAAACTGTTTTTT
TRBV7-2,-,TRBJ2-3,few,CASSLVNLAADTQYF,TGTGCCAGCAGCTTAGTTAATCTCGCCGCAGATACGCAGTATTTT
TRBV30,-,TRBJ1-1,-,CAWKKGGVTEAFF,TGTGCCTGGAAGAAGGGGGGCGTCACTGAAGCTTTCTTT
TRBV7-6,-,TRBJ1-5,-,CASSIYGGSGQPQHF,TGTGCCAGCAGCATCTATGGGGGGTCGGGTCAGCCCCAGCATTTT
TRBV12-3/TRBV12-4,-,TRBJ2-2,-,CASSSYRQNTGELFF,TGTGCCAGCAGTTCGTACAGGCAGAACACCGGGGAGCTGTTTTTT
TRBV7-2,TRBD2,TRBJ2-5,-,CASSPPSGRSETQYF,TGTGCCAGCAGCCCCCCAAGCGGGAGGAGTGAGACCCAGTACTTC
TRBV29-1,TRBD1,TRBJ2-2,-,CSVEAGTGSSTGELFF,TGCAGCGTTGAAGCCGGGACAGGGAGCTCCACCGGGGAGCTGTTTTTT
TRBV27,-,TRBJ2-3,-,CASSLSWLETSTDTQYF,TGTGCCAGCAGTTTATCGTGGCTTGAAACTAGCACAGATACGCAGTATTTT
TRBV12-3/TRBV12-4,TRBD1,TRBJ2-3,few,CASRWDRFTDTQYF,TGTGCCAGCAGGTGGGACAGGTTCACAGATACGCAGTATTTT
TRBV5-4,-,TRBJ2-7,-,CASKGTGYEQYF,TGTGCCAGCAAAGGGACTGGCTACGAGCAGTACTTC
TRBV15,-,TRBJ1-5,few,CATSRESRGSGEQPQHF,TGTGCCACCAGCAGAGAGTCCCGGGGGAGTGGGGAACAGCCCCAGCATTTT
TRBV5-1,-,TRBJ2-1,few,CASSLVTNEQFF,TGCGCCAGCAGCTTGGTGACAAATGAGCAGTTCTTC
TRBV7-9,TRBD2,TRBJ2-1,many,CASSLAGTSGFGEQFF,TGTGCCAGCAGCTTGGCCGGGACTAGCGGGTTCGGTGAGCAGTTCTTC
TRBV7-3,TRBD2,TRBJ2-3,-,CASSINPSGGDTQYF,TGTGCCAGCAGCATAAATCCTAGCGGAGGAGATACGCAGTATTTT
TRBV5-1,-,TRBJ2-7,-,CASSHPEAHYEQYF,TGCGCCAGCAGCCACCCAGAGGCTCACTACGAGCAGTACTTC
TRBV5-4,-,TRBJ1-1,-,CASSLARGGTEAFF,TGTGCCAGCAGCTTGGCAAGAGGGGGGACTGAAGCTTTCTTT
TRBV3-1,-,TRBJ2-1,few,CASSQGGRGRYNEQFF,TGTGCCAGCAGCCAAGGTGGCAGGGGACGGTACAATGAGCAGTTCTTC
TRBV5-1,-,TRBJ1-1,many,CASSLEPNRRDTEAFF,TGCGCCAGCAGCTTGGAACCCAACCGTCGCGACACTGAAGCTTTCTTT
TRBV7-9,-,TRBJ2-7,few,CASSGGLVYEQYF,TGTGCCAGCAGCGGGGGGCTGGTCTACGAGCAGTACTTC
TRBV4-1,-,TRBJ2-3,-,CASSPDGSGSADTQYF,TGCGCCAGCAGCCCAGATGGGAGCGGGTCAGCAGATACGCAGTATTTT
TRBV3-1,-,TRBJ1-1,many,CASSSFWQGTEAFF,TGTGCCAGCAGCTCCTTTTGGCAGGGCACTGAAGCTTTCTTT
TRBV7-6,TRBD1,TRBJ1-1,few,CASSLVAGGFLTEAFF,TGTGCCAGCAGCTTAGTGGCAGGGGGTTTCCTCACTGAAGCTTTCTTT
TRBV7-9,TRBD2,TRBJ2-1,-,CASRPPSGRSYNEQFF,TGTGCCAGCAGGCCCCCGAGCGGGAGGAGCTACAATGAGCAGTTCTTC
TRBV7-9,-,TRBJ1-2,-,CASSLSLLDGALVYGYTF,TGTGCCAGCAGCTTATCCCTCCTTGACGGGGCTCTTGTCTATGGCTACACCTTC
TRBV11-1,-,TRBJ1-2,-,CASSYLGAGDGYTF,TGTGCCAGCAGCTACCTGGGCGCAGGAGATGGCTACACCTTC
TRBV7-8,TRBD2,TRBJ2-1,many,CASSSPGLAGVSKKMGRIYNEQFF,TGTGCCAGCAGCTCACCAGGACTAGCGGGAGTTAGTAAGAAGATGGGGAGAATTTACAATGAGCAGTTCTTC
TRBV4-2,-,TRBJ1-6,-,CASSQDGTQSSYNSPLHF,TGTGCCAGCAGCCAAGACGGAACCCAGAGCTCCTATAATTCACCCCTCCACTTT
TRBV12-3/TRBV12-4,-,TRBJ2-7,few,CASSPDSRIYEQYF,TGTGCCAGCAGTCCGGACAGCCGAATCTACGAGCAGTACTTC
TRBV4-2,TRBD1,TRBJ1-2,-,CASSQGGQAYGYTF,TGTGCCAGCAGCCAGGGCGGACAGGCCTATGGCTACACCTTC
TRBV7-3,-,TRBJ2-1,-,CASSLTPGAATNEQFF,TGTGCCAGCAGCTTAACCCCTGGGGCAGCGACGAATGAGCAGTTCTTC
TRBV6-5,-,TRBJ1-1,few,CASSYSPYRLNTEAFF,TGTGCCAGCAGTTACTCCCCTTACAGGCTGAACACTGAAGCTTTCTTT
TRBV12-3/TRBV12-4,-,TRBJ1-4,-,CATSLGGLEEKLFF,TGTGCCACCAGTTTGGGGGGGCTAGAGGAAAAACTGTTTTTT
TRBV5-1,TRBD1,TRBJ1-1,few,CASSSPDRKGTEAFF,TGCGCCAGCAGCTCACCGGACAGGAAGGGCACTGAAGCTTTCTTT